The rows below give T cell receptor beta chains drawn from one sample of a study of identical twins. TCRdb used MiXCR to reprocess the 5' RACE reads, holding one entry per CDR3 protein. The sample carries a few hundred thousand distinct CDR3 sequences, around 9.7% recorded once. Sequencing was done on a sample of naive T cells sorted from blood. The origin of the receptors is a woman between 50 and 59 years old in good health. CDR3s include the opening cysteine and the closing phenylalanine or tryptophan. D genes are given only for firm matches. Clone size, where shown, is once, few, many, or a class for clones that have expanded.

j_gene,abundance,d_gene,v_gene,CDR3nt,CDR3aa
TRBJ2-5,-,-,TRBV13,TGTGCCAGCAGCTTAGGGCAGGGCCACGAGACCCAGTACTTC,CASSLGQGHETQYF
TRBJ1-4,-,-,TRBV18,TGTGCCAGCTCACCACAGATGACAGCAAATGAAAAACTGTTTTTT,CASSPQMTANEKLFF
TRBJ2-6,-,-,TRBV7-9,TGTGCCAGCAGACCTGGTGGGTACTCTGGGGCCAACGTCCTGACTTTC,CASRPGGYSGANVLTF
TRBJ2-6,few,-,TRBV11-2,TGTGCCAGCAGCCTACCGCTCGTCGTGGGAGGCGCTCTCTCTGGGGCCAACGTCCTGACTTTC,CASSLPLVVGGALSGANVLTF
TRBJ1-6,few,TRBD1,TRBV2,TGTGCCAGCAGTGCGGGCGGACAGGGTGCTTCACCCCTCCACTTT,CASSAGGQGASPLHF
TRBJ2-5,many,TRBD1,TRBV10-3,TGTGCCATCAGTGGGGGACAGTCGGAGACCCAGTACTTC,CAISGGQSETQYF
TRBJ2-6,few,TRBD1,TRBV5-1,TGCGCCAGCAGCCTGGGACAGGGGAAAGGTGGGGCCAACGTCCTGACTTTC,CASSLGQGKGGANVLTF
TRBJ1-5,many,-,TRBV7-9,TGTGCCAGCAGCTTAGAGGGGGATAGCAATCAGCCCCAGCATTTT,CASSLEGDSNQPQHF
TRBJ1-2,few,-,TRBV5-1,TGCGCCAGCAGCTCGGCGGGAATCTATGGCTACACCTTC,CASSSAGIYGYTF
TRBJ2-1,few,TRBD2,TRBV4-1,TGCGCCAGCAGCCAGCCCTTCGGGAGGGAGCAGTTCTTC,CASSQPFGREQFF
TRBJ2-5,many,-,TRBV12-3/TRBV12-4,TGTGCCAGCAGTCTCACACGGGAAGAGACCCAGTACTTC,CASSLTREETQYF
TRBJ1-1,-,-,TRBV12-3/TRBV12-4,TGTGCCAGCAGTTTGACCGGATACGGACACCGGGGCACTGAAGCTTTCTTT,CASSLTGYGHRGTEAFF
TRBJ2-7,many,-,TRBV20-1,TGCAGTGCTAGAGACAGGACCACTTGGACCTACGAGCAGTACTTC,CSARDRTTWTYEQYF
TRBJ2-1,-,TRBD2,TRBV9,TGTGCCAGCAGTCCCGGGGGGATCTCCTACAATGAGCAGTTCTTC,CASSPGGISYNEQFF
TRBJ1-1,many,-,TRBV12-3/TRBV12-4,TGTGCCAGCACCCCGACAAACCAAGGCACTGAAGCTTTCTTT,CASTPTNQGTEAFF
TRBJ2-3,few,-,TRBV9,TGTGCCAGCAGCTCCCCCCTAGCGCAGTACACAGATACGCAGTATTTT,CASSSPLAQYTDTQYF
TRBJ2-3,many,-,TRBV7-8,TGTGCCAGCAGCTTATCGGCGTTAGCTCGAACAGATACGCAGTATTTT,CASSLSALARTDTQYF
TRBJ2-7,-,-,TRBV20-1,TGCAGTGCTAGGTTGGCGGGACGGTACGAGCAGTACTTC,CSARLAGRYEQYF
TRBJ2-4,-,-,TRBV25-1,TGTGCCAGCAGTGAGTTCCGGGACATTCAGTACTTC,CASSEFRDIQYF
TRBJ1-2,few,-,TRBV13,TGTGCCAGCAGCCACCAGGGTGTGACTGCCTATGGCTACACCTTC,CASSHQGVTAYGYTF
TRBJ2-7,many,-,TRBV6-1,TGTGCCAGCACCTTCGGAGCCAGCTCCTACGAGCAGTACTTC,CASTFGASSYEQYF
TRBJ2-3,-,-,TRBV5-1,TGCGCCAGCAGCGGGTCTATCGATACGCAGTATTTT,CASSGSIDTQYF
TRBJ2-1,-,-,TRBV11-2,TGTGCCAGCAGCTTAGGGTCTACGCCTGATCAGCAGTTCTTC,CASSLGSTPDQQFF
TRBJ2-5,-,-,TRBV3-1,TGTGCCAGCAGCCCCGGCAGGTCCCAGACCCAGTACTTC,CASSPGRSQTQYF
TRBJ2-2,-,TRBD1,TRBV2,TGTGCCAGCAGTTGGGGACAGGGGGCGCTTGTCGGGGAGCTGTTTTTT,CASSWGQGALVGELFF
TRBJ2-1,-,-,TRBV7-9,TGTGCCAGCAGCTTAGATACGGGAGCGAACAATGAGCAGTTCTTC,CASSLDTGANNEQFF
TRBJ2-7,-,-,TRBV5-5,TGTGCCAGCCAGGGCGGGGCCCATTACGAGCAGTACTTC,CASQGGAHYEQYF
TRBJ2-5,few,-,TRBV7-9,TGTGCCAGCAGCTTAGCGGCGGGCCACCCTAAGTGGTACTTC,CASSLAAGHPKWYF
TRBJ1-5,few,TRBD1,TRBV7-9,TGTGCCAGCGCAGGACAGGGGCATCAGCCCCAGCATTTT,CASAGQGHQPQHF
TRBJ2-7,-,TRBD2,TRBV7-2,TGTGCCAGCAGCTTATTCCTAGCGGACTACGAGCAGTACTTC,CASSLFLADYEQYF
TRBJ1-4,few,-,TRBV7-9,TGTGCCAGCAGCCAAAAGGACATTCGGGATGAAAAACTGTTTTTT,CASSQKDIRDEKLFF
TRBJ1-1,few,-,TRBV5-1,TGCGCCAGCAGCTTGGAAGTTGGCACTGAAGCTTTCTTT,CASSLEVGTEAFF
TRBJ2-3,few,-,TRBV6-1,TGTGCCAGCAGTGAAGAGGGGCTGGTTCCGAGAGATACGCAGTATTTT,CASSEEGLVPRDTQYF
TRBJ1-2,few,-,TRBV29-1,TGCAGCGTTGAAGGGCAGGGCATCGGGCGGTTGGGCTACACCTTC,CSVEGQGIGRLGYTF
TRBJ2-1,few,-,TRBV20-1,TGCAGTGCTAGAGATCGGCGCAGGGAAAAGAGGAATGAGCAGTTCTTC,CSARDRRREKRNEQFF
TRBJ2-3,-,-,TRBV19,TGTGCCAGTAGTATGGGGGTTGCAGATACGCAGTATTTT,CASSMGVADTQYF
TRBJ2-7,many,-,TRBV5-1,TGCGCCAGCAGCTCCGGCCTCGGGGGCACCTACGAGCAGTACTTC,CASSSGLGGTYEQYF
TRBJ1-2,many,TRBD1,TRBV27,TGTGCCAGCAGTATGGACAGGGGCGGCTATGGCTACACCTTC,CASSMDRGGYGYTF
TRBJ2-2,few,-,TRBV29-1,TGCAGCGTTGGGGGGGGCGCGAACACCGGGGAGCTGTTTTTT,CSVGGGANTGELFF
TRBJ1-5,few,-,TRBV12-3/TRBV12-4,TGTGCCAGCAGTTTTGAGGCAGCCAATCAGCCCCAGCATTTT,CASSFEAANQPQHF
TRBJ2-1,-,-,TRBV3-1,TGTGCCAGCAGCCAAGTACTAATCTACAATGAGCAGTTCTTC,CASSQVLIYNEQFF
TRBJ2-3,few,-,TRBV5-1,TGCGCCAGCAGTGACCCCACAGATACGCAGTATTTT,CASSDPTDTQYF
TRBJ2-4,many,TRBD2,TRBV20-1,TGCAGTGCTAGCTGGACTAGCGGGAGTTCACCAAACATTCAGTACTTC,CSASWTSGSSPNIQYF
TRBJ1-5,many,TRBD1,TRBV20-1,TGCAGTGCCACCAGGGGGGGTAGCAATCAGCCCCAGCATTTT,CSATRGGSNQPQHF
TRBJ2-4,many,-,TRBV12-3/TRBV12-4,TGTGCCAGCAGCTTTATTGGGGCCGGAGCCAAAAACATTCAGTACTTC,CASSFIGAGAKNIQYF
TRBJ2-2,few,TRBD2,TRBV5-1,TGCGCCAGCAGCTCAGGACTAGCGGGAGGGCCCGGGGAGCTGTTTTTT,CASSSGLAGGPGELFF
TRBJ2-3,-,-,TRBV27,TGTGCCAGCAGTCAAGCGACCATTAGCACAGATACGCAGTATTTT,CASSQATISTDTQYF
TRBJ1-3,few,-,TRBV12-3/TRBV12-4,TGTGCCAGCAGTGGGACGGCTGGAAACACCATATATTTT,CASSGTAGNTIYF
TRBJ2-7,few,-,TRBV27,TGTGCCAGCAGTTCGCAGGGGCCCTCCTACTACGAGCAGTACTTC,CASSSQGPSYYEQYF
TRBJ2-1,many,-,TRBV12-3/TRBV12-4,TGTGCCAGCAGTTTGGGCCGAAGGGGCTCCTACAATGAGCAGTTCTTC,CASSLGRRGSYNEQFF
TRBJ2-1,-,-,TRBV7-9,TGTGCCAGCCAAGAGGGGGAAAAAAATGAGCAGTTCTTC,CASQEGEKNEQFF
TRBJ2-3,-,-,TRBV20-1,TGCAGTGCTGGGGGGCCGGGCACAGATACGCAGTATTTT,CSAGGPGTDTQYF
TRBJ2-1,-,-,TRBV29-1,TGCAGCGTTGATGGGAACACAGGTGGTGTATCCTACAATGAGCAGTTCTTC,CSVDGNTGGVSYNEQFF
TRBJ2-3,-,-,TRBV6-1,TGTGCCAACCGAAGAATCAGGGATACGCAGTATTTT,CANRRIRDTQYF
TRBJ2-4,-,-,TRBV20-1,TGCAGTGCTAGAAGGCTCGGGGCCCTCAAAAACATTCAGTACTTC,CSARRLGALKNIQYF
TRBJ2-3,many,TRBD2,TRBV20-1,TGCAGTGCTAGGATAAGCGGGATCCTCCCGGGCACGCAGTATTTT,CSARISGILPGTQYF
TRBJ2-1,-,TRBD2,TRBV30,TGTGCCTGGAGCTTGGGACTAGCGAGGAATGAGCAGTTCTTC,CAWSLGLARNEQFF
TRBJ1-1,-,-,TRBV29-1,TGCAGCGTTGTAGTGGGGGTCACTGAAGCTTTCTTT,CSVVVGVTEAFF
TRBJ2-2,-,-,TRBV12-3/TRBV12-4,TGTGCCTTCTCCCCGGCAGGCCGGGACGGGGAGCTGTTTTTT,CAFSPAGRDGELFF